The 21 T cell receptor beta chains listed next were all sequenced from one sample in a study of neurological immune-mediated disorders. Using its own MiXCR run on the 5' RACE reads, TCRdb lists one record per CDR3 protein. The sample shows about 70,000 distinct CDR3 sequences, around 5% of them seen only once. The sequenced sample was PBMCs. These receptors originate from a human donor with multiple sclerosis. The donor label of this sample is uncertain.

In this sample, this clonotype turned up many times. The rearrangement uses TRBV20-1 and TRBJ1-4, with TRBD1 matching 9 bases. Per the germline V gene, CDR1 is DFQATT and CDR2 is SNEGSKA (reference sequence). There are 15 residues in the CDR3. V shed 5 bases, J shed 8 bases, and the junction held 12 bases outside the gene matches. DNA for the CDR3: TGCAGTGCTTCTGAACTGGGACAGGGAGGAGAAAAACTGTTTTTT. Amino acid sequence: CSASELGQGGEKLFF.

Ten or more counts support this clonotype. The gene calls are TRBV12-3 or TRBV12-4 and TRBJ1-4, with 7 bases aligning to TRBD1. This CDR3 spans 17 amino acids. V was clipped by 6 bases and J by 0 bases; unmatched bases: 10. CDR3 DNA sequence: TGTGCCAGCAGCGGACAGGTTAAAACTGCAACTAATGAAAAACTGTTTTTT. Its translation is CASSGQVKTATNEKLFF.

This clonotype was observed many times. In DNA, the CDR3 is TGTGCCAGCAGCCCCGTTGGGACAGGGGTTGGGGATACGCAGTATTTT. Amino acids: CASSPVGTGVGDTQYF. The rearrangement joins TRBV7-8 to TRBJ2-3; 10 bases fit TRBD1. V lost 5 bases to trimming and J lost 6 bases; unmatched junction nucleotides: 11. Per germline, CDR1 SGHVS and CDR2 FQNEAQ. This CDR3 region has 16 residues.

At least ten counts were recorded for this clonotype. The rearrangement joins TRBV6-6 to TRBJ2-5; 13 positions agree with TRBD2. CDR1 and CDR2 from the germline V gene are MNHNY and SVGAGI (reference sequence). V shed 6 bases and J 1 base; nucleotides not matched to a gene: 8. This CDR3 region has 17 residues. The CDR3 region has the DNA TGTGCCAGCAGCGCACGCCGGACTAGCGGGGGCCAAGAGACCCAGTACTTC. Amino acid sequence: CASSARRTSGGQETQYF.

This clonotype was seen many times. This chain connects TRBV10-2 to TRBJ2-3, with TRBD2 identical over 9 bases. In germline, CDR1 is WSHSY, CDR2 SAAADI. V shed 0 bases and J 3 bases; nucleotides not matched to a gene: 4. This CDR3 has 16 residues. CDR3 bases: TGCGCCAGCAGTGAGTCGATGCGGGGGGGGACAGATACGCAGTATTTT. It encodes CASSESMRGGTDTQYF.

This clonotype was observed many times. The V gene is TRBV27, the J gene TRBJ1-1; D remains ambiguous. The CDR3 runs 14 residues. V lost 6 bases, J lost 3 bases, and 14 bases lay in between. Per the germline V gene, CDR1 is MNHEY and CDR2 is SMNVEV (reference sequence). CDR3 DNA sequence: TGTGCCAGCAGGATGTACTCCCGGGACACTGAAGCTTTCTTT. It specifies CASRMYSRDTEAFF.

This clonotype was observed at least ten times. The chain employs TRBV5-1 and TRBJ1-4; D ambiguous. The CDR3 contains 15 residues. Trimming pared 0 bases from V and 2 bases from J, leaving 8 bases between. CDR1 is SGHRS, CDR2 YFSETQ, per germline. The chain's CDR3 is CASSLATGTNEKLFF. CDR3 coding DNA: TGCGCCAGCAGCTTGGCCACGGGGACTAATGAAAAACTGTTTTTT.

This clonotype was counted many times. The chain has TRBV3-1 and TRBJ1-2; D not certain. The CDR3 is 14 amino acids. Deletions cut 0 bases from V and 6 bases from J, with 11 bases between. The V gene's germline CDR1 is LGHDT and CDR2 YNNKEL (reference sequence). Here the CDR3 DNA reads TGTGCCAGCAGCCAAGAAGGAGGGCTCCATGGCTACACCTTC. Amino acids: CASSQEGGLHGYTF.

At least ten counts were recorded for this clonotype. The chain links TRBV7-2 to TRBJ2-1, with unresolved D. V gave up 0 bases and J gave up 3 bases, with 9 bases separating them. The CDR3 sequence is 15 residues long. Germline V gene lookup returns CDR1 SGHTA and CDR2 FQGNSA. The CDR3 loop reads CASSLAGRFYNEQFF. The CDR3 region has the DNA TGTGCCAGCAGCTTAGCGGGCCGATTCTACAATGAGCAGTTCTTC.

This clonotype was observed at least ten times. The rearrangement uses TRBV5-1 and TRBJ1-1; tentatively, D is TRBD1 (5 bases). CDR1 SGHRS and CDR2 YFSETQ come from the germline V gene. The CDR3 spans 16 residues. V lost 4 bases, J lost 1 base, and 17 bases lay in between. The CDR3 DNA reads TGCGCCAGCAGCCCCCCAGGGTACTCCGGGAACACTGAAGCTTTCTTT. Its translation: CASSPPGYSGNTEAFF.

This clonotype was seen repeatedly, ten times or more. CDR3 bases: TGTGCCAGCAGTAGGGAGACCGGGCGGGATCAGTACTTC. Translated: CASSRETGRDQYF. The chain is built from TRBV6-5 and TRBJ2-7; TRBD2 is a possible D gene (6 bases). The V end was cut by 5 bases, the J end by 10 bases, with 18 bases between. CDR3 size: 13 residues. Germline values: CDR1 MNHEY, CDR2 SVGAGI.

This clonotype was seen many times. V usage is TRBV20-1 and J usage is TRBJ2-1; 7 positions match TRBD1. Germline CDR1 is DFQATT and CDR2 is SNEGSKA (reference sequence). The CDR3 has 15 residues. Trimming removed 5 bases from V and 2 bases from J; junction bases left unmatched: 9. The CDR3 coding sequence is TGCAGTGCTGAACCCTGGACAGGCGCCTACAATGAGCAGTTCTTC. Protein: CSAEPWTGAYNEQFF.

This clonotype was found many times. This may come from a read error, since a much larger clone is one base off. The chain has TRBV15 and TRBJ1-2, with TRBD1 identical over 9 bases. CDR3 size: 15 residues. Per germline, CDR1 LNHNV and CDR2 YYDKDF (reference sequence). The CDR3 nucleotides are TGTGCCACCAGCTCCGGGACAGGGAGAAACTATGGCTGCACCTTC. Translation gives CATSSGTGRNYGCTF.

This clonotype was counted many times. This chain uses TRBV4-1 with TRBJ1-2, with TRBD1 identical over 7 bases. The germline V gene has CDR1 MGHRA and CDR2 YSYEKL. V lost 0 bases, J lost 8 bases, and 9 bases stayed unmatched. The CDR3 loop spans 15 amino acids. The CDR3 DNA sequence: TGCGCCAGCAGCCAAGAAAGGCACAGGGGAGGAGGCTACACCTTC. This sequence encodes CASSQERHRGGGYTF.

This clonotype was detected many times. CDR3 in amino acids: CASSLDGLEGPTTKGYTF. The CDR3 coding sequence is TGCGCCAGCAGCTTAGACGGTTTGGAGGGCCCAACGACTAAAGGCTACACCTTC. This rearrangement joins TRBV5-1 to TRBJ1-2, with D hard to call. The CDR3 contains 18 residues. The V gene lost 2 bases and the J gene lost 8 bases, with 28 bases spanning the gap. CDR1 is SGHRS, CDR2 YFSETQ, per germline.

This clonotype was seen repeatedly, ten times or more. V is TRBV12-3 or TRBV12-4 and J is TRBJ1-2; no firm D call. The CDR3 spans 16 residues. The germline V and J ends were trimmed by 3 bases and 4 bases, with 18 bases remaining between them. The CDR3 loop reads CASSLATSGALYGYTF. In DNA, the CDR3 is TGTGCCAGCAGTTTGGCCACCTCCGGAGCGCTCTATGGCTACACCTTC.

This clonotype was observed at least ten times. The chain has TRBV7-3 and TRBJ2-5; 8 nucleotides align to TRBD2. The CDR3 has 14 residues. Looked up from germline, CDR1 is SGHTA and CDR2 is FQGTGA. Trimming took 5 bases from V and 1 from J; bases not matched to a gene: 3. For the CDR3, the DNA is TGTGCCAGCAGCCCCGCGGGGGGCCAAGAGACCCAGTACTTC. Its protein product is CASSPAGGQETQYF. The full variable domain, completed using reference TRBV7-3 and TRBJ2-5, is GAGVSQTPSNKVTEKGKYVELRCDPISGHTALYWYRQSLGQGPEFLIYFQGTGAADDSGLPNDRFFAVRPEGSVSTLKIQRTERGDSAVYLCASSPAGGQETQYFGPGTRLLVL.

This clonotype has ten or more counts. This sequence joins TRBV9 and TRBJ2-2; the D is unclear. Per germline, CDR1 SGDLS and CDR2 YYNGEE. The CDR3 consists of 12 residues. With 3 bases removed from V and 5 bases from J, the gap between germline ends came to 5 bases. Here the CDR3 reads CASSEETGELFF. DNA of the CDR3: TGTGCCAGCAGCGAAGAAACCGGGGAGCTGTTTTTT.

This clonotype was observed at least ten times. The rearrangement uses TRBV20-1 and TRBJ2-4, with TRBD1 identical over 8 bases. CDR1 is DFQATT, CDR2 SNEGSKA, per germline (reference sequence). The V gene end was trimmed by 5 bases and the J gene end by 7 bases; junction bases not matched to a gene: 1. The CDR3 spans 11 residues. The CDR3 coding sequence is TGCAGTGCTGGGGACAGGAACATTCAGTACTTC. Translated: CSAGDRNIQYF.

This clonotype was detected ten times or more. The V and J genes are TRBV29-1 and TRBJ2-7, with D perhaps assigned TRBD1 or TRBD2 (7 bases each). Germline CDR1 reads SQVTM; CDR2 reads ANQGSEA. The CDR3 runs to 13 residues. V was pared by 2 bases and J by 5 bases, with 13 bases between. The CDR3 nucleotides read TGCAGCGTTGAATCAGGGGGGGCGGACGAGCAGTACTTC. Protein: CSVESGGADEQYF.

This clonotype was counted ten times or more. The genes are TRBV27 and TRBJ2-7; D is perhaps TRBD2 (6 bases). The CDR3 loop spans 13 amino acids. Germline lookup yields CDR1 MNHEY and CDR2 SMNVEV (reference sequence). V was pared by 5 bases and J by 7 bases, with 15 bases between. DNA for the CDR3: TGTGCCAGCAGTCTAACGGGGGTTACGGAGCAGTACTTC. Amino acids: CASSLTGVTEQYF.